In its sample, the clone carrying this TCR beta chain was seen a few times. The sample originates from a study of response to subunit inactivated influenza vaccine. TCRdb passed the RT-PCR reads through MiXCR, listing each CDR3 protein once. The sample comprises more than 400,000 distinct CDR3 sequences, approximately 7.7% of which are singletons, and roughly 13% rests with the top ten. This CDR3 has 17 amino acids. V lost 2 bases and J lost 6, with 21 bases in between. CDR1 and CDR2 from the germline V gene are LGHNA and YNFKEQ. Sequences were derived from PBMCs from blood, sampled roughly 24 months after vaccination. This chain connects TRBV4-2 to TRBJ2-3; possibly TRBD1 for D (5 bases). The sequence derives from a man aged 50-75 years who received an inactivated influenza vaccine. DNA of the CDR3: TGTGCCAGCAGCCAAAGACCAGACAGACGCATCGGGGATACGCAGTATTTT. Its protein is CASSQRPDRRIGDTQYF.